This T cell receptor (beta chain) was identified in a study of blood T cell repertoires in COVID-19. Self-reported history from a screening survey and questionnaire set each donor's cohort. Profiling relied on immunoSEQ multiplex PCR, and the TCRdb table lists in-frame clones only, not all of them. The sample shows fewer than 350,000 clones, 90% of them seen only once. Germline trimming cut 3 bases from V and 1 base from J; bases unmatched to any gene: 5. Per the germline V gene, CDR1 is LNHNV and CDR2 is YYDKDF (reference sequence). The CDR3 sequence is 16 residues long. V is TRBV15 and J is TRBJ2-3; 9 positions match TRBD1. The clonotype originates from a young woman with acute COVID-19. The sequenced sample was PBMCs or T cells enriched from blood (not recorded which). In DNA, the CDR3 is TGTGCCACCAGCAGCGTACAGGGGGCTCGCACAGATACGCAGTATTTT. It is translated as CATSSVQGARTDTQYF.